A selection of T cell receptor beta chains follows, all from one sample in a study of T cell responses to AZD1222 COVID-19 vaccine. Clones were read by immunoSEQ multiplex PCR, and TCRdb kept only the in-frame ones, dropping some. The sample has some 180,000 clones; roughly 92% are singletons. Specimen: peripheral blood, collected on day 0 of AZD1222 vaccination. The receptors were gathered from an adult in good health. Each CDR3 is given with its conserved first and last residue. The D gene is left open where the match is weak. The listing skips clone size in some rows; elsewhere it reads once, few, many or a size class.

>.|TRBV30|TRBJ1-1|.
TGTGCCTGGAGGGTAGGGTTGAACACTGAAGCTTTCTTT
CAWRVGLNTEAFF
>.|TRBV5-1|TRBJ2-5|.
TGCGCCAGCAGCTTGGAAGTGGAGACCCAGTACTTC
CASSLEVETQYF
>.|TRBV6-5|TRBJ2-3|TRBD2
TGTGCCAGCAGTTACTCTAGCGGGAACACAGATACGCAGTATTTT
CASSYSSGNTDTQYF
>.|TRBV6-5|TRBJ2-3|.
TGTGCCAGCGGAGAGACAGCCGGGGGCACAGATACGCAGTATTTT
CASGETAGGTDTQYF
>.|TRBV15|TRBJ2-3|.
TGTGCCACCAGCTCGGACGACAGGCTAGATACGCAGTATTTT
CATSSDDRLDTQYF
>.|TRBV30|TRBJ1-2|TRBD1
TGTGCCTGGAGCGCCACCCCGGGACAGGTGGACTATGGCTACACCTTC
CAWSATPGQVDYGYTF
>.|TRBV7-2|TRBJ2-5|.
TGTGCCAGCAGCTCCCAGCTGTTGAAGGGGAAAGAGACCCAGTACTTC
CASSSQLLKGKETQYF
>.|TRBV9|TRBJ2-5|TRBD2
TGTGCCAGCAGCGTTGGAACTGCGGGGGGGCCTGAGACCCAGTACTTC
CASSVGTAGGPETQYF
>.|TRBV4-3|TRBJ1-5|.
TGCGCCAGCAGCCAAGATGGGATCAATCAGCCCCAGCATTTT
CASSQDGINQPQHF
>.|TRBV18|TRBJ1-5|.
TGTGCCAGCTCACGGGGGGTTGGCAATCAGCCCCAGCATTTT
CASSRGVGNQPQHF
>once|TRBV7-6|TRBJ1-3|TRBD1
TGTGCCAGCAGCTTAATTGGGACAGGGACCTCTGGAAACACCATATATTTT
CASSLIGTGTSGNTIYF
>.|TRBV7-8|TRBJ2-1|.
TGTGCCAGCAGCTGGCAGGGGAGGAACAATGAGCAGTTCTTC
CASSWQGRNNEQFF
>.|TRBV9|TRBJ1-5|.
TGTGCCAGCAGCGTAGTAAGGCGGAGTCGCTACCAAGATCAGCCCCAGCATTTT
CASSVVRRSRYQDQPQHF
>.|TRBV7-9|TRBJ1-1|TRBD1
TGTGCCAGCAGCTTAGGCAGGTCAGGGGGAGCCGAAGCTTTCTTT
CASSLGRSGGAEAFF
>.|TRBV6-5|TRBJ2-3|.
TGTGCCAGCAGCCTACAGGGCTTCACAGATACGCAGTATTTT
CASSLQGFTDTQYF